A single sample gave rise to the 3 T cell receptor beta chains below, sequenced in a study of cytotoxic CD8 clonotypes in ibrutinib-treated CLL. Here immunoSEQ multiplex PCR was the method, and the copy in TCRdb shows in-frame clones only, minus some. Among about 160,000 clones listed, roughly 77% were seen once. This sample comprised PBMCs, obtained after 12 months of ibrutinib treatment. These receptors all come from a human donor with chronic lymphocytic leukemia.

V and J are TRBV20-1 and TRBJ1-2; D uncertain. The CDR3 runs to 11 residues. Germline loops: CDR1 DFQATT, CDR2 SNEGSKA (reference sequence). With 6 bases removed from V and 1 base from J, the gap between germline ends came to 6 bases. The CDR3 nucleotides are TGCAGTGCGGATAGTAACTATGGCTACACCTTC. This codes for CSADSNYGYTF.

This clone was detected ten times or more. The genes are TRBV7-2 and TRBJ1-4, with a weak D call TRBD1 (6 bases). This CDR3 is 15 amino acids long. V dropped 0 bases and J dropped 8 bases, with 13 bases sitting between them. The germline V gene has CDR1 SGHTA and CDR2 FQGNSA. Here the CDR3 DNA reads TGTGCCAGCAGCTTAGCGCGAGGGGGTGGGGAAAAACTGTTTTTT. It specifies CASSLARGGGEKLFF.

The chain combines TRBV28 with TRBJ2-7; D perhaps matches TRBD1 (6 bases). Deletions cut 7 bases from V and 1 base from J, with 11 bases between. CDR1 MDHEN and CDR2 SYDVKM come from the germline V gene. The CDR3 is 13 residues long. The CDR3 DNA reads TGTGCCAGCACGACAGGCATTTCCTACGAGCAGTACTTC. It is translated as CASTTGISYEQYF.